This T cell receptor beta chain comes out of a study of cytomegalovirus exposure and HLA in healthy donors. Deletions cut 2 bases from V and 7 bases from J, with 3 bases between. The CDR3 covers 11 residues. Germline values: CDR1 MNHEY, CDR2 SVGAGI. Data came from immunoSEQ multiplex PCR; TCRdb stores just in-frame clones and leaves some out. The table lists about 150,000 clones, 88% of them singletons. Overall study findings and caveats: High sensitivity and specificity were reportedly achieved when the classifier diagnosed cytomegalovirus status. Whilst most TCR sequences proved rare, a subset of public TCRs occurred across many donors. The investigators catalogued 160 or so TCR beta chains as cytomegalovirus-associated. Within the 120 validation repertoires, first-cohort TCR clusters tended to co-occur, according to a later analysis.

Comments on this clone: Its antigen is undetermined.

The chain carries TRBV6-5 and TRBJ1-5; D call uncertain. This TCR was sampled from a man younger than 35 in good health and CMV-seronegative. The specimen was PBMCs. CDR3 DNA sequence: TGTGCCAGCAGTTACGTACAGCCCCAGCATTTT. It encodes CASSYVQPQHF.